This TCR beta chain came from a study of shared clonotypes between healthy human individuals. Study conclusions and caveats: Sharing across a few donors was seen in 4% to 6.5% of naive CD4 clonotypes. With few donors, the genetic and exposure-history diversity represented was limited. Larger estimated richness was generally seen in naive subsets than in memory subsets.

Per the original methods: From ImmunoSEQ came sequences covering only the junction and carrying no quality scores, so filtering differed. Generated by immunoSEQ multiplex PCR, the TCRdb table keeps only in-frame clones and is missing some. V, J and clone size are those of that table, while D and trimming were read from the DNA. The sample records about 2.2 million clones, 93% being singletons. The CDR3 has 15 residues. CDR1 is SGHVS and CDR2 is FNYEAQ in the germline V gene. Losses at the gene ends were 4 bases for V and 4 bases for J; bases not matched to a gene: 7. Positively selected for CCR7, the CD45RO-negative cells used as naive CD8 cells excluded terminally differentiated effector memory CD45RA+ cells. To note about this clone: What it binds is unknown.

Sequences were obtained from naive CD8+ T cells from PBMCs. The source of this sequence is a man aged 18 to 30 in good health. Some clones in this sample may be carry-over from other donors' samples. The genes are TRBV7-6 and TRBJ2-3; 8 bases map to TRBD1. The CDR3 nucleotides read TGTGCCAGCAGCTCAATCGACAGGGGAGCAGATACGCAGTATTTT. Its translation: CASSSIDRGADTQYF.